The sequence of this TCR beta chain was determined in a study of shared clonotypes between healthy human individuals. Study-level background: Those who served as donors were a couple of women and a few men between the ages of 18 and 49. Each donor had three CD4 naive, three CD4 memory, two CD8 naive and one CD8 memory plate. Study results and caveats: Non-shared clonotypes showed lower generation probabilities than clonotypes common to all four donors.

When replicate PCRs were run on sorted subsets, they used around 200 ng DNA, about 30,000 T cell genomes. Assay used: immunoSEQ multiplex PCR; TCRdb lists only in-frame clones, some missing. The sample holds about 2 million clones, roughly 94% seen once. CDR1 and CDR2 from the germline V gene are MNHNY and SVGAGI (reference sequence). The CDR3 contains 15 residues. In the case of this clone: Its specificity is not known. At one end the junction does not follow the germline gene, possibly because of a read error.

Sequencing was performed on naive CD4+ T cells sorted from blood. The sample's subset: CD45RA+ positively selected. The rearrangement links TRBV6-6 to TRBJ2-3, with 7 positions matching TRBD1. This clonotype originated in a man younger than 30 in good health. Here the CDR3 reads CASSYWDRSTDTQYF. CDR3 nucleotides: TGTGCCAGCAGCTACTGGGACAGAAGCACAGATACGCAGTATTTT.